This T cell receptor (beta chain) was found in a study of blood T cell repertoires in COVID-19. Overall study: Acute and convalescent COVID-19 specimens originated in the United States, Italy and Spain. PBMCs, B-cell-depleted T cells, or T cells provided the cDNA or gDNA that made up the material.

Study processing details: Researchers report that nucleated cell counts were estimated from reference gene primer amplification. Using immunoSEQ multiplex PCR, the repertoire was profiled, and TCRdb retains in-frame clones only, with some absent. V and J calls and clone size are copied from that table; D and trimming were computed from the DNA. Among 110,000 or so clones, 65% to 80% were seen once, and the ten largest hold 5.5% to 7%. This clone was recorded a few times. Trimming cost V 0 bases and J 5 bases; bases outside gene matches: 4. CDR1 and CDR2 (germline): SGDLS, YYNGEE. CDR3 length equals 15 residues.

This chain connects TRBV9 to TRBJ1-1; 10 nucleotides match TRBD1. The specimen was peripheral blood. This sequence originates from a man aged 70-80 years with acute or convalescent COVID-19. CDR3 bases: TGTGCCAGCAGCGTAGAAGGGACAGGGGAAACTGAAGCTTTCTTT. Translating it yields CASSVEGTGETEAFF.